This T cell receptor beta chain was recorded in a study of blood T cells in healthy people across ages. A second 7 to 11 cycle PCR used barcoded and J-beta primers. Tagging of each cDNA molecule was performed by a template-switch adaptor with 12 random nucleotides. TCRdb reprocessed the 5' RACE reads with MiXCR, giving one entry per CDR3 protein. The profile shows more than 600,000 distinct CDR3 sequences, 25% of them singletons. There are 11 residues in the CDR3. Germline CDR1 is SQVTM and CDR2 is ANQGSEA. V lost 7 bases and J 5 bases, leaving 8 bases between the germline ends. These same records also appear under a second study, on T cells of mothers and their children. This second report adds: Sample barcodes plus 2-4 random nucleotides came from the M1S primer.

The chain joins TRBV29-1 to TRBJ2-2; no clear D gene. Sequencing was done on a sample of blood. The source is a boy younger than 18 in good health. The CDR3, as DNA: TGCAGCGCCCTACTTACCGGGGAGCTGTTTTTT. It encodes CSALLTGELFF.